This TCR beta chain emerged from a study of a mutant IDH1 vaccine in newly diagnosed glioma. Study outcomes and limitations: Pseudoprogression appeared independent of alterations in top peripheral clonotypes.

Notes on this clone: Its cognate antigen is unknown.

Time point here: week 5, during vaccination. Mutant IDH1 20-mer peptide, at 300 ug, made up each vaccine dose, with topical imiquimod. The V and J ends lost 5 bases and 3 bases, in that order; junction bases with no gene match: 6. Per germline, CDR1 SGHNT and CDR2 YYREEE (reference sequence). The CDR3 totals 16 residues. Only in-frame clones appear in the TCRdb table, and some are missing; sequencing was by immunoSEQ multiplex PCR. The sample contains 50,000 to 65,000 clones, 70% to 90% of which appear only once. Source: PBMCs, taken from a glioma patient whose treatment included an IDH1 peptide vaccine. The rearrangement joins TRBV5-4 to TRBJ2-1; 12 nucleotides agree with TRBD2. The clonotype originates from a man aged 30-40 years with glioma. The CDR3 is CASSSRLAGDYNEQFF. The CDR3, as DNA: TGTGCCAGCAGTTCTCGACTAGCGGGGGACTACAATGAGCAGTTCTTC.